The 10 T cell receptor beta chains in this list originate from one sample, sequenced in a study of cytomegalovirus exposure and HLA in healthy donors. Amplification used 60 Vbeta primers and 13 Jbeta primers. Method: immunoSEQ multiplex PCR; TCRdb's copy keeps in-frame clones and lacks some. The sample includes 100,000 to 150,000 clones. Sequencing was performed on PBMCs. These receptors all come from a man between 35 and 55 years old in good health and CMV-seronegative.

The rearrangement links TRBV10-3 to TRBJ2-4, with TRBD1 matching over 8 bases. Germline-derived CDR1 and CDR2 are ENHRY and SYGVKD. With V trimmed by 8 bases and J by 9 bases, 9 bases remained unmatched. This CDR3 has 13 amino acids. The CDR3 DNA follows: TGTGCCATCTCAAGTCAGGGGGCAGGCATTCAGTACTTC. Protein: CAISSQGAGIQYF.

On this clone itself: The germline gene is not matched at one end of the junction; a read error may be the cause. The chain recombines TRBV7-2 with TRBJ2-5; D perhaps matches TRBD2 (7 bases). The CDR3 covers 14 residues. Per the germline V gene, CDR1 is SGHTA and CDR2 is FQGNSA. CDR3 DNA: TGTGCCAGCAGCTTATCATGGAGGGGGGGGATTGCTCACTTC. Residues: CASSLSWRGGIAHF.

This sequence joins TRBV5-1 and TRBJ2-5; tentative D call: TRBD2 (5 bases). Germline-derived CDR1 and CDR2 are SGHRS and YFSETQ. The CDR3 spans 13 residues. Trimming stripped 2 bases from V and 11 bases from J, with 16 bases between. CDR3 region: CASSLGLWKEQYF. The DNA for the CDR3 is TGCGCCAGCAGCTTAGGACTTTGGAAGGAGCAGTACTTC.

The J gene is TRBJ2-5, the V gene TRBV5-1, with D possibly being TRBD1 (6 bases). With 0 bases removed from V and 5 bases from J, the gap between germline ends came to 11 bases. This CDR3 contains 14 residues. Germline V CDR1 and CDR2: SGHRS, YFSETQ. The CDR3: CASSLAGQGETQYF. The CDR3 nucleotides read TGCGCCAGCAGCTTGGCGGGACAAGGGGAGACCCAGTACTTC.

CDR3 sequence (DNA): TGTGCCAGCAGCTTAGATCTTGGCGGGGGAACGAGGTCCGAGCAGTACTTC. It specifies CASSLDLGGGTRSEQYF. The V gene is TRBV11-2, the J gene TRBJ2-5; the match to TRBD2 covers 7 bases. Gene TRBJ2-7 matches the end of the DNA better, so the J call may be wrong. The CDR3 has 17 residues. Per the germline V gene, CDR1 is SGHAT and CDR2 is FQNNGV.

V and J are TRBV19 and TRBJ2-7; the match to TRBD2 covers 8 bases. The V segment lost 5 bases and the J segment 3 bases; nucleotides outside the gene matches: 9. The V gene's germline CDR1 is LNHDA and CDR2 SQIVND (reference sequence). The CDR3 contains 15 residues. DNA of the CDR3: TGTGCCAGTAGTTCAAGCGGGAGTTTCTACTACGAGCAGTACTTC. This sequence encodes CASSSSGSFYYEQYF.

V and J are TRBV5-4 and TRBJ2-5; possibly TRBD2 for D (5 bases). The CDR3 extends over 12 amino acids. Trimming left V 4 bases short and J 2 bases short, with 6 bases between. Germline CDR1 and CDR2: SGHNT and YYREEE (reference sequence). The CDR3 sequence: CASSRGQETQYF. CDR3 sequence (DNA): TGTGCCAGCAGCCGGGGACAAGAGACCCAGTACTTC.

The gene calls are TRBV5-1 and TRBJ1-5, with 8 nucleotides matching TRBD1. V gave up 5 bases and J gave up 3 bases; unmatched junction bases: 7. The germline CDR1 and CDR2 sequences are SGHRS and YFSETQ. CDR3 length equals 15 residues. CDR3 protein: CASRKGQGINQPQHF. CDR3 bases: TGCGCCAGCAGGAAAGGACAGGGCATCAATCAGCCCCAGCATTTT. Full variable domain (outside the CDR3, taken from reference TRBV5-1 and TRBJ1-5): KAGVTQTPRYLIKTRGQQVTLSCSPISGHRSVSWYQQTPGQGLQFLFEYFSETQRNKGNFPGRFSGRQFSNSRSEMNVSTLELGDSALYLCASRKGQGINQPQHFGDGTRLSIL.

The chain employs TRBV2 and TRBJ2-7; TRBD1 matches at 9 bases. Germline CDR1 and CDR2: SNHLY and FYNNEI. The ends lost 6 bases at V and 3 bases at J; junction bases unmatched: 3. This CDR3 comprises 13 residues. The CDR3 nucleotides read TGTGCCAGCAGAGACAGGGGGATCTACGAGCAGTACTTC. Residues: CASRDRGIYEQYF.

The chain recombines TRBV7-2 with TRBJ2-5; tentatively, D is TRBD2 (5 bases). The DNA end is a closer match to TRBJ2-7, so the J assignment may be wrong. The CDR3 loop spans 15 amino acids. The germline CDR1 and CDR2 sequences are SGHTA and FQGNSA. The CDR3 here is CASSLVSETLYEQYF. In nucleotides, the CDR3 is TGTGCCAGCAGCTTAGTTAGCGAGACCCTTTACGAGCAGTACTTC.